A single sample gave rise to the 3 T cell receptor beta chains below, sequenced in a study of T cells in Graves' hyperthyroidism and ophthalmopathy. From RNA transcripts, TCR beta CDR3 regions were amplified. The primer set for the first-round RT-PCR of the TCR CDR3 was HTBI. TCRdb reanalysed the multiplex PCR reads using MiXCR and keeps one entry per CDR3 protein. The sample shows around 300,000 distinct CDR3 sequences, roughly 22% of them seen only once. Specimen: blood. All receptors derive from a young man with Graves' ophthalmopathy.

The chain combines TRBV7-6 with TRBJ2-1, with 10 bases that match TRBD2. The CDR3 is 15 residues long. Germline-derived CDR1 and CDR2 are SGHVS and FNYEAQ. With V trimmed by 5 bases and J by 9 bases, 10 bases remained unmatched. The CDR3 reads CASSLRASGSSEQFF. CDR3 DNA sequence: TGTGCCAGCAGCCTCAGGGCTAGCGGGAGTAGTGAGCAGTTCTTC.

This clonotype occurred many times. The chain links TRBV29-1 to TRBJ2-3, with 9 bases lining up with TRBD2. V shed 6 bases and J 7 bases; nucleotides not matched to a gene: 14. The CDR3 loop spans 15 amino acids. Per the germline V gene, CDR1 is SQVTM and CDR2 is ANQGSEA. The CDR3 coding sequence is TGCAGCGTGCGGGATGAGGGACTAGCTCCTTATACGCAGTATTTT. Amino acids: CSVRDEGLAPYTQYF.

The chain carries TRBV7-3 and TRBJ2-2; D remains unclear. This CDR3 comprises 14 residues. The V and J ends lost 8 bases and 2 bases respectively, with 12 bases between them. CDR1 SGHTA and CDR2 FQGTGA come from the germline V gene. CDR3: CASPERNNTGELFF. CDR3 nucleotide sequence: TGTGCCAGCCCGGAGAGAAATAACACCGGGGAGCTGTTTTTT.